Described below is a single TCR beta chain sequence and its context. The CDR3 loop spans 13 amino acids. Trimming shortened V by 5 bases and J by 2 bases, and 8 bases separated the two germline ends. The time point here: persistent/refractory GD, antithyroid drugs over 5 years with positive TRAb. Extracted RNA from PBMCs served as the source of the TCR library. American Thyroid Association guidelines were used to diagnose Graves' disease. Combining iRepertoire HTBI primers with Arm-PCR of CDR3 regions, the authors built TCR beta libraries. TCRdb ran MiXCR on the multiplex PCR reads and lists one entry per CDR3 protein. Among a few hundred thousand distinct CDR3 sequences listed, roughly 23% were seen once. The data derive from a study of regulatory T cells in long-lasting Graves disease. Overall study: Persistent Graves' disease required over 5 years of antithyroid drugs and positive TSH receptor antibodies.

This receptor was identified in a woman aged 40 to 50 with Graves disease. The genes are TRBV12-3 or TRBV12-4 and TRBJ2-3, with a possible D match to TRBD1 (5 bases). This specimen consisted of peripheral blood mononuclear cells (PBMCs), obtained when the disease was refractory, from a patient treated with antithyroid drugs. CDR3 residues: CASSPDNTDTQYF. For the CDR3, the DNA is TGTGCCAGCAGTCCGGACAACACAGATACGCAGTATTTT.